The TCR beta chain under discussion was sequenced for a study of vaccination and CD4 T cells after COVID-19. Germline V gives CDR1 MNHNS, CDR2 SASEGT. V was cut by 2 bases and J by 4 bases, with 5 bases left in between. The CDR3 extends over 13 amino acids. The treatment here: approximately 11-day PBMC culture with coronavirus spike peptide pools or control peptides (ViraFEST assay). The Oncomine TCR Beta short-read assay sequenced DNA from cultured CD4+ T cells. TCRdb called the PCR reads again in MiXCR, with one record for every CDR3 protein. The sample records roughly 13,000 distinct CDR3 sequences, approximately 24% being singletons. Points on this clonotype: Antigen: not known.

The chain joins TRBV6-1 to TRBJ2-2; D not resolved. Material: CD4+ T cells from blood, cultured in vitro, obtained after SARS-CoV-2 vaccination. The origin of this receptor is a human donor who had recovered from COVID-19. CDR3 in DNA: TGTGCCAGCAGTGAATCCCTCACCGGGGAGCTGTTTTTT. Amino acid sequence: CASSESLTGELFF.